This T cell receptor beta chain derives from a study of blood T cell repertoires in COVID-19. Per the authors' pipeline: Quantification of nucleated cells was approximated via reference gene primer amplification. TCRdb's table, derived via immunoSEQ multiplex PCR, lists solely in-frame clones and lacks some. Clone size and V and J calls were adopted from that table, with D and trimming inferred from the DNA. The table shows over 120,000 clones, with more than 75% occurring only once. Deletions cut 2 bases from V and 2 bases from J, with 10 bases between. The CDR3 loop spans 15 amino acids. Germline loops: CDR1 LGHDT, CDR2 YNNKEL (reference sequence).

This receptor was identified in a human donor in a cohort sampled during active COVID-19. The sequenced sample consisted of peripheral blood. J is TRBJ2-1 and V is TRBV3-1 (or the pseudogene TRBV3-2); D is unresolved. The CDR3 nucleotides are TGTGCCAGCAGCCAATCCTCGTCTACCTACAATGAGCAGTTCTTC. This sequence encodes CASSQSSSTYNEQFF.